A selection of T cell receptor beta chains follows, all from one sample in a study of shared T cell receptors in the human thymus. Using immunoSEQ multiplex PCR, the repertoire was profiled, and TCRdb retains in-frame clones only, with some absent. The sample lists roughly 710,000 clones, 80% to 90% seen once, with about 0.011% in the top ten. These data were also filed under a second study, of human thymus T cells.

Sequencing was carried out using thymocytes. All receptors derive from a girl under two years old with a congenital heart defect. Each CDR3 is given with its conserved first and last residue. A D gene is named only where the DNA matches it firmly. Size is stated for part of the rows, as once, few or many counts, or as a class when the clone is expanded.

d_call: TRBD1
clone_size: -
j_call: TRBJ2-2
v_call: TRBV14
cdr3_nt: TGTGCCAGCAGCCTTACAGGGGAAGACACCGGGGAGCTGTTTTTT
cdr3_aa: CASSLTGEDTGELFF

d_call: TRBD2
clone_size: -
j_call: TRBJ2-1
v_call: TRBV4-1
cdr3_nt: TGCGCCAGCAGCCATCCAAGACTAGCGGGGGGTTTCCATTGGGATGAGCAGTTCTTC
cdr3_aa: CASSHPRLAGGFHWDEQFF

d_call: TRBD1
clone_size: -
j_call: TRBJ1-2
v_call: TRBV6-1
cdr3_nt: TGTGCCAGCACGACAGGGGGTCGGGATGGCTACACCTTC
cdr3_aa: CASTTGGRDGYTF

d_call: TRBD2
clone_size: -
j_call: TRBJ2-1
v_call: TRBV27
cdr3_nt: TGTGCCAGCAGTACCGGGACTAGCTCCTACAATGAGCAGTTCTTC
cdr3_aa: CASSTGTSSYNEQFF

d_call: TRBD1
clone_size: few
j_call: TRBJ2-1
v_call: TRBV14
cdr3_nt: TGTGCCAGCAGCCCTAGCCAGGGGCCAGGGGGTATCGTTTGGAATGAGCAGTTCTTC
cdr3_aa: CASSPSQGPGGIVWNEQFF

d_call: -
clone_size: -
j_call: TRBJ1-1
v_call: TRBV5-1
cdr3_nt: TGCGCCAGCAGCTTTCGTCCCGGGACACCGAACACTGAAGCTTTCTTT
cdr3_aa: CASSFRPGTPNTEAFF

d_call: -
clone_size: -
j_call: TRBJ2-1
v_call: TRBV29-1
cdr3_nt: TGCAGCGGAGGGAGCCCTACCTACAATGAGCAGTTCTTC
cdr3_aa: CSGGSPTYNEQFF

d_call: -
clone_size: -
j_call: TRBJ1-3
v_call: TRBV28
cdr3_nt: TGTGCCACCTTAACCGGAGGTGGCCCAGGACGAGACACCATATATTTT
cdr3_aa: CATLTGGGPGRDTIYF

d_call: TRBD1
clone_size: once
j_call: TRBJ1-2
v_call: TRBV5-1
cdr3_nt: TGCGCCAGCAGTCAATCCGGGACAGGGGGCTCAAACTATGGCTACACCTTC
cdr3_aa: CASSQSGTGGSNYGYTF

d_call: TRBD2
clone_size: -
j_call: TRBJ2-2
v_call: TRBV10-3
cdr3_nt: TGTGCCATCAGCAGTAGCGGGGGGCTCACCGGGGAGCTGTTTTTT
cdr3_aa: CAISSSGGLTGELFF

d_call: -
clone_size: -
j_call: TRBJ1-4
v_call: TRBV6-1
cdr3_nt: TGTGCCAGCAGTGAAGCGATGAGGGGGGGTAATGAAAAACTGTTTTTT
cdr3_aa: CASSEAMRGGNEKLFF

d_call: -
clone_size: few
j_call: TRBJ2-3
v_call: TRBV18
cdr3_nt: TGTGCCAGCTCACCAGTCAGGAAAGCCGTAAGCACAGATACGCAGTATTTT
cdr3_aa: CASSPVRKAVSTDTQYF

d_call: -
clone_size: -
j_call: TRBJ1-6
v_call: TRBV11-2
cdr3_nt: TGTGCCAGCAGCTTATTCCAGGGTTCACCCCTCCACTTT
cdr3_aa: CASSLFQGSPLHF

d_call: TRBD1
clone_size: few
j_call: TRBJ2-7
v_call: TRBV2
cdr3_nt: TGTGCCGGGGGACAGGGAAGTGGGTACGAGCAGTACTTC
cdr3_aa: CAGGQGSGYEQYF

d_call: TRBD2
clone_size: -
j_call: TRBJ2-1
v_call: TRBV4-3
cdr3_nt: TGCGCCAGCAGCCAAGAGGGCGCGGGGGGGCTTGGGAAGCAGTTCTTC
cdr3_aa: CASSQEGAGGLGKQFF

d_call: TRBD1
clone_size: -
j_call: TRBJ1-1
v_call: TRBV4-1
cdr3_nt: TGCGCCAGCAGCCGAGGGACAGGCGAGGGCACTGAAGCTTTCTTT
cdr3_aa: CASSRGTGEGTEAFF

d_call: -
clone_size: -
j_call: TRBJ1-5
v_call: TRBV7-2
cdr3_nt: TGTGCCAGCAGAGCCCGGGACACTTCTCAGCCCCAGCATTTT
cdr3_aa: CASRARDTSQPQHF

d_call: -
clone_size: -
j_call: TRBJ2-2
v_call: TRBV27
cdr3_nt: TGTGCCAGCAGGCCGACAGGGAACACCGGGGAGCTGTTTTTT
cdr3_aa: CASRPTGNTGELFF

d_call: -
clone_size: few
j_call: TRBJ1-6
v_call: TRBV27
cdr3_nt: TGTGCCAGCAGCTTACAGGGTTCACCCCTCCACTTT
cdr3_aa: CASSLQGSPLHF

d_call: TRBD1
clone_size: -
j_call: TRBJ1-1
v_call: TRBV7-9
cdr3_nt: TGTGCCAGCAGCTCCGAGGACAGGGTGGTATCAAACACTGAAGCTTTCTTT
cdr3_aa: CASSSEDRVVSNTEAFF

d_call: TRBD1
clone_size: -
j_call: TRBJ1-2
v_call: TRBV19
cdr3_nt: TGTGCCAGTGGGACAGGAACCTATGGCTACACCTTC
cdr3_aa: CASGTGTYGYTF

d_call: -
clone_size: -
j_call: TRBJ1-2
v_call: TRBV5-4
cdr3_nt: TGTGCCAGCAGCCACGCGGCCTTCCCGGATGGCTACACCTTC
cdr3_aa: CASSHAAFPDGYTF

d_call: -
clone_size: -
j_call: TRBJ1-6
v_call: TRBV14
cdr3_nt: TGTGCCAGCAGCCAAGTTCTGAGTAAGAATTCACCCCTCCACTTT
cdr3_aa: CASSQVLSKNSPLHF

d_call: TRBD1
clone_size: -
j_call: TRBJ2-6
v_call: TRBV18
cdr3_nt: TGTGCCAGCTCAGCGACAGGGAGTGCTCGCTCTGGGGCCAACGTCCTGACTTTC
cdr3_aa: CASSATGSARSGANVLTF

d_call: -
clone_size: -
j_call: TRBJ2-7
v_call: TRBV6-5
cdr3_nt: TGTGCCAGCAGTTACATGAGGGCTTTCATCTACGAGCAGTACTTC
cdr3_aa: CASSYMRAFIYEQYF

d_call: TRBD1
clone_size: once
j_call: TRBJ1-1
v_call: TRBV5-1
cdr3_nt: TGCGCCAGCAGCTTGGGGCAGGGGGCGAACACTGAAGCTTTCTTT
cdr3_aa: CASSLGQGANTEAFF

d_call: -
clone_size: -
j_call: TRBJ1-2
v_call: TRBV5-4
cdr3_nt: TGTGCCAGCAGCCTCGCCATGGGGCAGCACCCTTCGGGTGGCTACACCTTC
cdr3_aa: CASSLAMGQHPSGGYTF